This T cell receptor beta chain was obtained from a study of cytomegalovirus exposure and HLA in healthy donors. This clone appeared a few times. Use of 60 Vbeta and 13 Jbeta primers characterized the PCR. Here immunoSEQ multiplex PCR was the method, and the copy in TCRdb shows in-frame clones only, minus some. The data show roughly 100,000 clones, 75% to 90% seen once. CDR1 and CDR2 from the germline V gene are LNHNV and YYDKDF (reference sequence). This CDR3 region has 16 residues. V gave up 5 bases and J gave up 2 bases; unmatched junction bases: 10. The sample consisted of PBMCs. This chain connects TRBV15 to TRBJ2-7, with 9 bases identical to TRBD1. The receptor comes from a man between 40 and 49 years old in good health and CMV-seronegative. CDR3 coding DNA: TGTGCCACCAGCGCAAACAGGGGGCTACTCGCCTACGAGCAGTACTTC. Translated, it gives CATSANRGLLAYEQYF.